Listed below are T cell receptor beta chains from one sample, sequenced in a study of T cells after yellow fever vaccination. TCRdb analysed the 5' RACE reads with MiXCR anew, one entry per CDR3 protein. Of about 550,000 distinct CDR3 sequences in the sample, under 25% were seen once. The sample was PBMCs, taken 15 days after the yellow fever booster vaccination. The source is a young man who received the YFV17D yellow fever vaccine. Each CDR3 is given with its conserved first and last residue. The D gene is left open where the match is weak. Size tells how often a clone was seen (once, few, many) or the class of an expanded clone, and some rows leave it out.

clone_size	cdr3_length	v_call	j_call	d_call	cdr3_nt	cdr3_aa
-	14	TRBV7-9	TRBJ2-7	-	TGTGCCAGCAGTTTTGGAGACAGAGACTACGAGCAGTACTTC	CASSFGDRDYEQYF
-	14	TRBV10-3	TRBJ2-7	-	TGTGCCATCAGTGATGGGACTGAGCTTTACGAGCAGTACTTC	CAISDGTELYEQYF
-	17	TRBV4-3	TRBJ2-7	TRBD1	TGCGCCAGCAGCCAAGACCTTACCGACAGGGGGGGTTACGAGCAGTACTTC	CASSQDLTDRGGYEQYF
-	15	TRBV6-1	TRBJ1-1	TRBD1	TGTGCCAGCAGTGAGACAGGGGGCGCGAACACTGAAGCTTTCTTT	CASSETGGANTEAFF
-	14	TRBV20-1	TRBJ2-1	TRBD2	TGCAGTGCTACTAGCGGGAGGGATTACAATGAGCAGTTCTTC	CSATSGRDYNEQFF
many	17	TRBV6-5	TRBJ2-6	-	TGTGCCAGCAGTTACACTGGGGAGTTTTCTGGGGCCAACGTCCTGACTTTC	CASSYTGEFSGANVLTF
-	13	TRBV7-2	TRBJ1-5	-	TGTGCCAGCAGCTTAACTACAGATCAGCCCCAGCATTTT	CASSLTTDQPQHF
few	13	TRBV7-9	TRBJ2-1	TRBD2	TGTGCCAGCAGCGGGGCGGGAGGCAATGAGCAGTTCTTC	CASSGAGGNEQFF
-	14	TRBV20-1	TRBJ2-3	TRBD2	TGCAGTGCCCCTAGCGGGAGGAGCACAGATACGCAGTATTTT	CSAPSGRSTDTQYF
few	14	TRBV9	TRBJ2-5	TRBD1	TGTGCCAGCAGCATCGGGACAGCGCGGGAGACCCAGTACTTC	CASSIGTARETQYF
few	15	TRBV19	TRBJ2-7	-	TGTGCCAGTAGTATGAGCCCACTGACTCCCTACGAGCAGTACTTC	CASSMSPLTPYEQYF
-	13	TRBV4-3	TRBJ2-1	-	TGCGCCAGCAGGCGACTAGGTGCAAATGAGCAGTTCTTC	CASRRLGANEQFF
few	15	TRBV30	TRBJ2-4	TRBD2	TGTGCCTGGAGTGTAAATGCGGGAGGTGGAAACATTCAGTACTTC	CAWSVNAGGGNIQYF
few	13	TRBV12-3/TRBV12-4	TRBJ2-3	-	TGTGCCAGCACCAACTGGGGGACAGATACGCAGTATTTT	CASTNWGTDTQYF
-	13	TRBV9	TRBJ2-1	-	TGTGCCAGCAGCGTGGGGTACACCAATGAGCAGTTCTTC	CASSVGYTNEQFF
-	16	TRBV4-3	TRBJ2-1	-	TGCGCCAGCAGCCAAGACAGGGCGAGCTCCTACAATGAGCAGTTCTTC	CASSQDRASSYNEQFF
many	14	TRBV12-3/TRBV12-4	TRBJ2-3	-	TGTGCCAGCAGCCCAGGGGAGAGCACAGATACGCAGTATTTT	CASSPGESTDTQYF
few	17	TRBV5-5	TRBJ2-1	TRBD2	TGTGCCAGCAGCTTGGCCTGGACTAGCGGGAGAATAAATGAGCAGTTCTTC	CASSLAWTSGRINEQFF
-	13	TRBV5-6	TRBJ2-1	-	TGTGCCAGCAGCTTGACTAGGGACGGTGAGCAGTTCTTC	CASSLTRDGEQFF
-	15	TRBV6-1	TRBJ2-7	-	TGTGCCAGCAGAGACGAGACAGGTAGCCACTACGAGCAGTACTTC	CASRDETGSHYEQYF
-	15	TRBV20-1	TRBJ2-1	TRBD1	TGCAGTGCGGAGGTCGGGCAGGGGGCTACAAATGAGCAGTTCTTC	CSAEVGQGATNEQFF
-	15	TRBV6-1	TRBJ2-7	TRBD1	TGTGCGACTTCCGGGACAGGGGGTGAGGGCTACGAGCAGTACTTC	CATSGTGGEGYEQYF
-	13	TRBV4-3	TRBJ2-2	-	TGCGCCAGCAGCCAGGGCATGACCGGGGAGCTGTTTTTT	CASSQGMTGELFF
-	16	TRBV3-1	TRBJ2-3	TRBD2	TGTGCCAGCAGCCAAGGCCAGTCCGGGGGGGCAGATACGCAGTATTTT	CASSQGQSGGADTQYF
-	15	TRBV20-1	TRBJ2-2	TRBD1	TGCAGTGCCGGATCAGGGGGCGGGATTCCCGGGGAGCTGTTTTTT	CSAGSGGGIPGELFF
-	15	TRBV12-3/TRBV12-4	TRBJ2-1	TRBD1	TGTGCCAGCAGTTTTGGGGACAGATATTACAATGAGCAGTTCTTC	CASSFGDRYYNEQFF
-	13	TRBV21-1	TRBJ2-1	-	TGTGCCAGCAGCAAAGATCCACACAATGAGCAGTTCTTC	CASSKDPHNEQFF